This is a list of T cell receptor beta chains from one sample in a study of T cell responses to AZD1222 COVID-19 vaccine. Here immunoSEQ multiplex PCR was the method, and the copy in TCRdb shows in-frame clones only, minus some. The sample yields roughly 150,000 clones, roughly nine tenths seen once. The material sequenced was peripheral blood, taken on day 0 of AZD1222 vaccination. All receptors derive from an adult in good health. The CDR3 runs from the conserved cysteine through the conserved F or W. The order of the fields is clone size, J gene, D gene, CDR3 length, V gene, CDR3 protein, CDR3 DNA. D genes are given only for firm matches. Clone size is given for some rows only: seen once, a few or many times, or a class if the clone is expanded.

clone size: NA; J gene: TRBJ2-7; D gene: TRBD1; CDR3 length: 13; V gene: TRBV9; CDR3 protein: CASSGGQSYEQYF; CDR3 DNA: TGTGCCAGCAGCGGGGGACAGTCCTACGAGCAGTACTTC
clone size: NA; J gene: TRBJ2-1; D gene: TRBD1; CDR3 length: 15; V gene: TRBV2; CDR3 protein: CASSPGQTSYNEQFF; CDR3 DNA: TGTGCCAGCAGTCCGGGACAGACATCCTACAATGAGCAGTTCTTC
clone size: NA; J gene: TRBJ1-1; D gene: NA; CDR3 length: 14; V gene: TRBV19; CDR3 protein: CASSIRSPNTEAFF; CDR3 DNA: TGTGCCAGTAGTATTAGGAGCCCAAACACTGAAGCTTTCTTT
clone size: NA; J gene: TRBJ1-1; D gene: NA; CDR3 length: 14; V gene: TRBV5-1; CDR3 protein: CASSRDTPNTEAFF; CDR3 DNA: TGCGCCAGCAGCCGGGACACTCCGAACACTGAAGCTTTCTTT
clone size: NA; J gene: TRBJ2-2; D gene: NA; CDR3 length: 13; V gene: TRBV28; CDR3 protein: CASSFPNTGELFF; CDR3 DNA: TGTGCCAGCAGTTTTCCTAACACCGGGGAGCTGTTTTTT
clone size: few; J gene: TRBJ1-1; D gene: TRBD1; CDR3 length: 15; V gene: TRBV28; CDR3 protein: CASSLRGRRDTEAFF; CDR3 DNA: TGTGCCAGCAGTTTAAGGGGGCGCAGGGACACTGAAGCTTTCTTT
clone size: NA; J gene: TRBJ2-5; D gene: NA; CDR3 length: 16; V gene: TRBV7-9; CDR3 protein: CASSLISGQYQETQYF; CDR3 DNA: TGTGCCAGCAGCTTAATTAGTGGCCAGTACCAAGAGACCCAGTACTTC
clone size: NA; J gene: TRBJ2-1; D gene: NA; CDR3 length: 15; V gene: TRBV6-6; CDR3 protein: CASNYDGSSYNEQFF; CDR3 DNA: TGTGCCAGCAACTACGACGGGAGCTCCTACAATGAGCAGTTCTTC
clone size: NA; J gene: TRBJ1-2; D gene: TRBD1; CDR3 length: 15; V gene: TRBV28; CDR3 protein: CASSFRDRTVYGYTF; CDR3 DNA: TGTGCCAGCAGTTTCCGGGACAGGACTGTCTATGGCTACACCTTC
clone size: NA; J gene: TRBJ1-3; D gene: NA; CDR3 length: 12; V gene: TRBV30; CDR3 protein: CAWSSSGNTIYF; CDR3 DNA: TGTGCCTGGTCGAGCTCTGGAAACACCATATATTTT
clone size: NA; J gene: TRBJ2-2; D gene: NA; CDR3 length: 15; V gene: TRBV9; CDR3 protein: CASSVVESPAGELFF; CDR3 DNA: TGTGCCAGCAGCGTAGTGGAGAGTCCGGCCGGGGAGCTGTTTTTT
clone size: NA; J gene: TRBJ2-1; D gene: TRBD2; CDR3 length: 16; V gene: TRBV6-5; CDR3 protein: CASSYVAGGAYNEQFF; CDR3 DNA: TGTGCCAGCAGTTACGTGGCGGGAGGGGCCTACAATGAGCAGTTCTTC
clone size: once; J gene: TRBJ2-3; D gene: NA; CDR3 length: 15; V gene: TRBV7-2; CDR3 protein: CASSLMDRSTDTQYF; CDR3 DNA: TGTGCCAGCAGCTTAATGGACAGAAGCACAGATACGCAGTATTTT
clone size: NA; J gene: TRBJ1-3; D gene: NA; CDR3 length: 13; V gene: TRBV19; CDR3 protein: CASKVYSGNTIYF; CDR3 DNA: TGTGCCAGTAAAGTCTACTCTGGAAACACCATATATTTT
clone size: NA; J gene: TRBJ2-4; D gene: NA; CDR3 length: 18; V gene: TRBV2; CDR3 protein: CASSPPAGTGLAKNIQYF; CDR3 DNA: TGTGCCAGCAGTCCCCCCGCGGGAACAGGACTAGCCAAAAACATTCAGTACTTC
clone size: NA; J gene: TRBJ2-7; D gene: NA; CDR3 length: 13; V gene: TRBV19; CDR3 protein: CASRGTGPYEQYF; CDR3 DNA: TGTGCCAGTAGGGGGACCGGACCCTACGAGCAGTACTTC
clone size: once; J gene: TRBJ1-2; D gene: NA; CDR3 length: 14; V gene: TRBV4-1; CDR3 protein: CASSQDRGSYGYTF; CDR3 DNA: TGCGCCAGCAGCCAAGATCGGGGCAGCTATGGCTACACCTTC
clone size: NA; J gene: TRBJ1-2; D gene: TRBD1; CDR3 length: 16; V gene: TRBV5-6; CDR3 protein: CASRKETGGRHYGYTF; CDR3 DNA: TGTGCCAGCAGGAAGGAGACAGGGGGCAGACACTATGGCTACACCTTC
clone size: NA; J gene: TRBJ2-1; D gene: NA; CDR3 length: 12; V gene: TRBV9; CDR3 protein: CASSVTWNEQFF; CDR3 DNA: TGTGCCAGCAGCGTAACATGGAATGAGCAGTTCTTC
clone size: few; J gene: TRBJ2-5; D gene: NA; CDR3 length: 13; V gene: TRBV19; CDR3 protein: CASSIQGGETQYF; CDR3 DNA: TGTGCCAGTAGTATCCAGGGAGGAGAGACCCAGTACTTC